This T cell receptor (beta chain) was recorded in a study of neurological immune-mediated disorders. TCRdb re-analysed the 5' RACE reads in MiXCR, keeping a single row per CDR3 protein. The sample lists under 70,000 distinct CDR3 sequences, 4% to 6% seen once, with approximately 2.8% in the top ten. V lost 0 bases to trimming and J lost 4 bases, with 3 bases between them. The CDR3 has 12 amino acids. This clonotype was detected ten times or more. This sequence originates from a woman in her 30s with multiple sclerosis. Sequenced input: PBMCs. The genes are TRBV12-3 or TRBV12-4 and TRBJ1-1; no clear D gene. CDR3 in amino acids: CASSLASTEAFF. In DNA form, the CDR3 reads TGTGCCAGCAGTTTAGCGAGCACTGAAGCTTTCTTT.